Listed below are T cell receptor beta chains from one sample, sequenced in a study of T cell repertoires in cytomegalovirus infection. From the reads, TCRdb called clonotypes with MiXCR, one entry per CDR3 protein. The table includes around 130,000 distinct CDR3 sequences, about 10% detected once. The source material was PBMCs. The receptors here all came from a human donor in good health (CMV status not recorded). Some clones in this sample may be carry-over from other donors' samples. CDR3s include the opening cysteine and the closing phenylalanine or tryptophan. Each record gives: D gene, V gene, J gene, clone size, CDR3 DNA, CDR3 protein. D genes are given only for firm matches. Expanded clones are given a class, and other clones once, few, many or no size at all.

.	TRBV7-2	TRBJ2-5	many	TGTGCCAGCAGCGCCGGGGTTTTAGAGACCCAGTACTTC	CASSAGVLETQYF
TRBD1	TRBV7-6	TRBJ1-1	.	TGTGCCAGCAGCCGATTGACAGGGCCCCTGAACACTGAAGCTTTCTTT	CASSRLTGPLNTEAFF
.	TRBV14	TRBJ1-1	many	TGTGCCAGCAGCCCAAATTCATGGCCTGAAGCTTTCTTT	CASSPNSWPEAFF
.	TRBV7-9	TRBJ2-7	many	TGTGCCAGCAGCTTAGTGGGCCCGCAGTCCTACGAGCAGTACTTC	CASSLVGPQSYEQYF
.	TRBV7-6	TRBJ2-7	.	TGTGCCAGCAGCTTAGCGGGAAAGGCGGACGAGCAGTACTTC	CASSLAGKADEQYF
.	TRBV7-9	TRBJ2-5	few	TGTGCCAGCAGCGTCGAGGGAAGACCCCAGTACTTC	CASSVEGRPQYF
.	TRBV20-1	TRBJ2-7	few	TGCAGTGCTAGAGCCCCCGCAAGACACCCCTACGAGCAGTACTTC	CSARAPARHPYEQYF
.	TRBV20-1	TRBJ2-7	.	TGCAGTGCTCTGGACAGGACTATCCACGAGCAGTACTTC	CSALDRTIHEQYF
TRBD1	TRBV24-1	TRBJ1-2	few	TGTGCCACCAGTGGGACAGGGGACCCAAAGGAGGGCTACACCTTC	CATSGTGDPKEGYTF
.	TRBV20-1	TRBJ2-1	few	TGCAGTGCTAGAGATCCGACAGGATACAATGAGCAGTTCTTC	CSARDPTGYNEQFF
.	TRBV7-9	TRBJ2-6	many	TGTGCCAGCACCCATCCCGGGGACACTAAACACTCTGGGGCCAACGTCCTGACTTTC	CASTHPGDTKHSGANVLTF
.	TRBV3-1	TRBJ1-6	many	TGTGCCAGCAGCCAAGGTGACTCCTATAATTCACCCCTCCACTTT	CASSQGDSYNSPLHF
TRBD1	TRBV29-1	TRBJ2-2	few	TGCAGCGTTTGGGGAACGACAGGGGGCGTAGCGAACACCGGGGAGCTGTTTTTT	CSVWGTTGGVANTGELFF
.	TRBV7-8	TRBJ1-2	many	TGTGCCAGCAGCTTAGCGGAAAGTCGGGTGTATAGCTACACCTTC	CASSLAESRVYSYTF
TRBD2	TRBV20-1	TRBJ2-7	few	TGCAGCCCTCTTGAGGGGAGGGCCCACGAGCAGTACTTC	CSPLEGRAHEQYF
.	TRBV15	TRBJ2-3	.	TGTGCCACCAGCAGATCGACAGGAATAGATACGCAGTATTTT	CATSRSTGIDTQYF
.	TRBV18	TRBJ1-1	many	TGTGCCAGCTCACCAGCCTCTTGGAACACTGAAGCTTTCTTT	CASSPASWNTEAFF
TRBD1	TRBV5-1	TRBJ2-2	many	TGCGCCAGCAGCATGGGACAGCCGAACACCGGGGAGCTGTTTTTT	CASSMGQPNTGELFF
TRBD1	TRBV5-1	TRBJ2-3	few	TGCGCCAGCAGCCCCGGACAGGGTTCGATAAATACGCAGTATTTT	CASSPGQGSINTQYF
.	TRBV7-9	TRBJ1-4	many	TGTGCCAGCAGCCGACGTACTCCGGGACAAGGAGAAAAACTGTTTTTT	CASSRRTPGQGEKLFF
.	TRBV3-1	TRBJ2-1	.	TGTGCCAGCAGTCTTACAGGGTTAGAGTTCAAGGGTGAGCAGTTCTTC	CASSLTGLEFKGEQFF
.	TRBV7-2	TRBJ1-2	many	TGTGCCAGCAGCTTCTATCTTGATGGCTACACCTTC	CASSFYLDGYTF
.	TRBV12-3/TRBV12-4	TRBJ1-1	many	TGTGCCAGCAGTTCCCTCGGGGGGCCCACTGAAGCTTTCTTT	CASSSLGGPTEAFF
.	TRBV12-3/TRBV12-4	TRBJ2-3	many	TGTGCCAGCAGTTCCCGAGGGAGGGGGCCCACAGATACGCAGTATTTT	CASSSRGRGPTDTQYF
.	TRBV2	TRBJ1-3	many	TGTGCCAGCGGTGGCGGAAACTCTGGAAACACCATATATTTT	CASGGGNSGNTIYF
TRBD1	TRBV12-3/TRBV12-4	TRBJ1-5	many	TGTGCCAGCAGTTCGAGGACAGGGAATCAGCCCCAGCATTTT	CASSSRTGNQPQHF
TRBD1	TRBV6-5	TRBJ1-2	.	TGTGCCAGCAATCGAGACCCGGGACAGGGTCCGGGGGGCTACACCTTC	CASNRDPGQGPGGYTF
.	TRBV2	TRBJ2-7	few	TGTGCCAGCAGTGATCCCGGGGCAACCTCCTACGAGCAGTACTTC	CASSDPGATSYEQYF
.	TRBV12-3/TRBV12-4	TRBJ1-3	many	TGTGCCAGCAGCGACCTTACGAGAAACACCATATATTTT	CASSDLTRNTIYF
.	TRBV7-9	TRBJ2-3	many	TGTGCCAGCAGCTTCGTACAAACAGATACGCAGTATTTT	CASSFVQTDTQYF
TRBD2	TRBV29-1	TRBJ2-1	.	TGCAGCGTTGTAGCCAGCGGGGGAGGCTATGAGCAGTTCTTC	CSVVASGGGYEQFF
.	TRBV4-1	TRBJ2-7	many	TGCGCCAGCAGCCAAGACCAGTTGGGCACCCTCTACGAGCAGTACTTC	CASSQDQLGTLYEQYF
TRBD1	TRBV20-1	TRBJ2-4	.	TGCAGTGCACATCGACAGGGTCCGCAGCACATTCAGTACTTC	CSAHRQGPQHIQYF
TRBD1	TRBV5-4	TRBJ1-4	few	TGTGCCAGCAGCCTCTACAGGGGACAAGAACTGTTTTTT	CASSLYRGQELFF
.	TRBV20-1	TRBJ2-7	.	TGCAGTGCTAGAGATCCCCGATCAACTCGCTACGAGCAGTACTTC	CSARDPRSTRYEQYF
TRBD1	TRBV2	TRBJ2-2	many	TGTGCCAGCAGAGCCGGGACAGGGACGTCTATGGGGGAGCTGTTTTTT	CASRAGTGTSMGELFF
.	TRBV28	TRBJ1-2	many	TGTGCCAGCAGTTTATCGAGAGGGGTGTACTATGGCTACACCTTC	CASSLSRGVYYGYTF
.	TRBV7-2	TRBJ2-2	many	TGTGCCAGCAGAAAGGAGGTGACTTCGACCGGGGAGCTGTTTTTT	CASRKEVTSTGELFF
TRBD2	TRBV3-1	TRBJ2-1	many	TGTGCCAGCAGCCAAGACTTAGCGGGGGATAGCTCCTACAATGAGCAGTTCTTC	CASSQDLAGDSSYNEQFF
.	TRBV24-1	TRBJ1-3	.	TGTGCCACCAGTGACGGAAACACCATATATTTT	CATSDGNTIYF
TRBD2	TRBV7-6	TRBJ2-2	many	TGTGCCAGCAGCTTCGCTAGCGGGGAACACTGGACCGGGGAGCTGTTTTTT	CASSFASGEHWTGELFF